This T cell receptor (beta chain) was sequenced during a study of blood T cell repertoires in COVID-19. Study information: Spain, Italy and the United States supplied samples that represented acute and convalescent COVID-19. T cells, B-cell-depleted T cells, or PBMCs supplied cDNA or gDNA.

The authors' processing: Nucleated cell counts were estimated from reference gene primer amplification. The protocol was immunoSEQ multiplex PCR, while the TCRdb copy is restricted to in-frame clones and leaves out a portion. V and J calls and clone size are copied from that table; D and trimming were computed from the DNA. Of some 230,000 clones listed, 84% are singletons. V was pared by 0 bases and J by 1 base, with 13 bases between. This CDR3 comprises 16 residues. Germline assignment: CDR1 SGHTS and CDR2 YDEGEE. Material for sequencing was peripheral blood. This chain joins TRBV5-8 and TRBJ1-1; no reliable D call. The TCR originated in a woman aged 60 to 75 with acute or convalescent COVID-19. The CDR3 DNA reads TGTGCCAGCAGCTTGGCCGGCGTCGGCGGGAACACTGAAGCTTTCTTT. This encodes CASSLAGVGGNTEAFF. Drawing the rest from reference TRBV5-8 and TRBJ1-1, the complete variable domain is EAGVTQSPTHLIKTRGQQATLRCSPISGHTSVYWYQQALGLGLQFLLWYDEGEERNRGNFPPRFSGRQFPNYSSELNVNALELEDSALYLCASSLAGVGGNTEAFFGQGTRLTVV.